Each of the 3 T cell receptor beta chains below was sequenced from the same sample in a study of T cell responses to AZD1222 COVID-19 vaccine (dated by TCRdb to about 2021). The time point label for this specimen denotes: baseline before first vaccination. Receptor amplification or capture employed the immunoSEQ multiplex PCR assay. Here the immuneACCESS table is served through TCRdb, limited to in-frame sequences with V and J called. Missing clones are a known gap in these copies; in checked studies unresolved V genes cover under half, and the rest lacks a known reason. The sample data list around 130,000 clones, and more than 85% of these were observed just once. The ten top clones hold approximately 2.8% of the sample. Source: peripheral blood, taken on day 0 of AZD1222 vaccination. The receptors come from an adult in good health.

The chain recombines TRBV7-2 with TRBJ2-3; D unresolved. The germline V gene encodes CDR1 SGHTA and CDR2 FQGNSA. V was pared by 0 bases and J by 0 bases, with 1 base between. CDR3 length: 13 amino acids. The CDR3 DNA follows: TGTGCCAGCAGCTTAGCGAGCACAGATACGCAGTATTTT. It specifies CASSLASTDTQYF.

This chain links TRBV9 with TRBJ2-7; D gene unclear. CDR3 size: 13 residues. Germline CDR1 is SGDLS and CDR2 is YYNGEE. The V gene lost 0 bases and the J gene lost 7 bases, with 11 bases spanning the gap. The CDR3 loop reads CASSVEVGREQYF. The CDR3 region has the DNA TGTGCCAGCAGCGTAGAGGTAGGCAGAGAGCAGTACTTC.

This clone was recorded once. This chain links TRBV5-6 with TRBJ2-5; 12 bases line up with TRBD2. This CDR3 spans 15 amino acids. Trimming removed 4 bases from V and 3 bases from J; junction bases left unmatched: 4. Germline CDR1 SGHDT, CDR2 YYEEEE. The CDR3 protein is CASSRRTSGEETQYF. The CDR3 DNA reads as TGTGCCAGCAGCAGGAGGACTAGCGGGGAAGAGACCCAGTACTTC.